A selection of T cell receptor beta chains follows, all from one sample in a study of CD8 T cells in ankylosing spondylitis. TCRdb analysed the 5' RACE reads with MiXCR anew, one entry per CDR3 protein. This sample carries about 150,000 distinct CDR3 sequences, roughly a third of them seen once, and the ten largest clones take approximately 6%. Sequencing was performed on synovial fluid, either unsorted or a sorted T cell fraction (not recorded which). The receptors come from a male donor with ankylosing spondylitis. Each CDR3 is given with its conserved first and last residue. A D gene is named only where the DNA matches it firmly. Part of the rows lack a size; the others show once, few, many or a class for expanded clones.

cdr3_aa: CASSPTHSYEQYF
cdr3_nt: TGTGCCAGCAGTCCAACCCACAGCTACGAGCAGTACTTC
d_call: -
v_call: TRBV28
clone_size: -
j_call: TRBJ2-7

cdr3_aa: CASTTGTDTQYF
cdr3_nt: TGTGCCAGCACGACAGGGACAGATACGCAGTATTTT
d_call: TRBD1
v_call: TRBV12-3/TRBV12-4
clone_size: few
j_call: TRBJ2-3

cdr3_aa: CACRGDYSYNEQFF
cdr3_nt: TGCGCCTGCCGCGGGGACTACTCCTACAATGAGCAGTTCTTC
d_call: TRBD2
v_call: TRBV5-1
clone_size: many
j_call: TRBJ2-1

cdr3_aa: CASSDSPGELFF
cdr3_nt: TGTGCCAGCAGCGATAGTCCCGGGGAGCTGTTTTTT
d_call: -
v_call: TRBV7-7
clone_size: many
j_call: TRBJ2-2

cdr3_aa: CASSPRDSPNTGELFF
cdr3_nt: TGTGCCAGCAGTCCCCGGGACTCACCGAACACCGGGGAGCTGTTTTTT
d_call: -
v_call: TRBV9
clone_size: -
j_call: TRBJ2-2

cdr3_aa: CASSQVATPGTDTQYF
cdr3_nt: TGTGCCAGCAGCCAGGTGGCGACCCCTGGCACAGATACGCAGTATTTT
d_call: -
v_call: TRBV7-2
clone_size: few
j_call: TRBJ2-3

cdr3_aa: CASSPVGGTGELFF
cdr3_nt: TGTGCCAGCAGCCCGGTGGGGGGCACCGGGGAGCTGTTTTTT
d_call: -
v_call: TRBV3-1
clone_size: few
j_call: TRBJ2-2

cdr3_aa: CSAHRPGQGNQPQHF
cdr3_nt: TGCAGTGCTCATAGACCGGGACAGGGTAATCAGCCCCAGCATTTT
d_call: TRBD1
v_call: TRBV20-1
clone_size: many
j_call: TRBJ1-5

cdr3_aa: CASSPTRTNNQETQYF
cdr3_nt: TGTGCCAGCTCACCAACTCGGACTAACAACCAAGAGACCCAGTACTTC
d_call: -
v_call: TRBV18
clone_size: few
j_call: TRBJ2-5

cdr3_aa: CSARSGEGGPPLHF
cdr3_nt: TGCAGTGCTCGATCAGGGGAGGGAGGGCCACCCCTCCACTTT
d_call: -
v_call: TRBV20-1
clone_size: -
j_call: TRBJ1-6

cdr3_aa: CASSPGLAGEMETQYF
cdr3_nt: TGTGCCAGCAGCCCCGGACTAGCGGGGGAGATGGAGACCCAGTACTTC
d_call: TRBD2
v_call: TRBV11-3
clone_size: -
j_call: TRBJ2-5

cdr3_aa: CASSYGFGGLRDTEAFF
cdr3_nt: TGTGCCAGCAGTTACGGTTTCGGGGGCCTGCGGGACACTGAAGCTTTCTTT
d_call: -
v_call: TRBV6-2/TRBV6-3
clone_size: -
j_call: TRBJ1-1

cdr3_aa: CASASGNRETQYF
cdr3_nt: TGTGCCAGCGCCAGCGGGAACCGGGAGACCCAGTACTTC
d_call: TRBD2
v_call: TRBV18
clone_size: many
j_call: TRBJ2-5

cdr3_aa: CASSRSGTKYQETQYF
cdr3_nt: TGTGCCAGCAGTCGATCCGGGACCAAGTACCAAGAGACCCAGTACTTC
d_call: -
v_call: TRBV12-3/TRBV12-4
clone_size: -
j_call: TRBJ2-5

cdr3_aa: CASAPLATRGSDQFF
cdr3_nt: TGTGCCAGCGCCCCACTAGCGACCAGGGGATCTGATCAGTTCTTC
d_call: -
v_call: TRBV6-2/TRBV6-3
clone_size: many
j_call: TRBJ2-1

cdr3_aa: CASSHEAGGLDEQFF
cdr3_nt: TGTGCCAGCAGTCACGAGGCAGGGGGCTTAGATGAGCAGTTCTTC
d_call: TRBD1
v_call: TRBV6-2/TRBV6-3
clone_size: -
j_call: TRBJ2-1

cdr3_aa: CASSLARLAGGNIQYF
cdr3_nt: TGTGCCAGCAGCTTAGCCCGTCTAGCGGGGGGAAACATTCAGTACTTC
d_call: TRBD2
v_call: TRBV11-3
clone_size: many
j_call: TRBJ2-4

cdr3_aa: CASSPDRNTGELFF
cdr3_nt: TGTGCCAGCAGCCCCGACAGGAACACCGGGGAGCTGTTTTTT
d_call: -
v_call: TRBV7-2
clone_size: few
j_call: TRBJ2-2

cdr3_aa: CASSFRARRVGYTF
cdr3_nt: TGTGCCAGCAGTTTCCGGGCCAGGAGAGTCGGCTACACCTTC
d_call: -
v_call: TRBV12-3/TRBV12-4
clone_size: -
j_call: TRBJ1-2

cdr3_aa: CASSFVEGDGAFF
cdr3_nt: TGTGCCAGCAGCTTTGTAGAGGGGGATGGGGCTTTCTTT
d_call: -
v_call: TRBV7-6
clone_size: -
j_call: TRBJ1-1

cdr3_aa: CASSLDAKPQHF
cdr3_nt: TGTGCCAGCAGCTTAGATGCCAAGCCCCAGCATTTT
d_call: -
v_call: TRBV7-2
clone_size: -
j_call: TRBJ1-5

cdr3_aa: CASSLPFGLAGRTGELFF
cdr3_nt: TGTGCCAGCAGCTTACCGTTCGGGCTAGCGGGGCGTACCGGGGAGCTGTTTTTT
d_call: TRBD2
v_call: TRBV11-1
clone_size: -
j_call: TRBJ2-2

cdr3_aa: CASSRIQTEQFF
cdr3_nt: TGTGCCAGCAGCCGAATTCAGACAGAGCAGTTCTTC
d_call: -
v_call: TRBV3-1
clone_size: -
j_call: TRBJ2-1

cdr3_aa: CASSYLQGFEQYF
cdr3_nt: TGTGCCAGCAGTTACCTTCAGGGTTTCGAGCAGTACTTC
d_call: -
v_call: TRBV6-5
clone_size: few
j_call: TRBJ2-7

cdr3_aa: CSARGQGNSGANVLTF
cdr3_nt: TGCAGTGCTAGGGGACAGGGGAACTCTGGGGCCAACGTCCTGACTTTC
d_call: TRBD1
v_call: TRBV20-1
clone_size: many
j_call: TRBJ2-6

cdr3_aa: CAISDPAGSPLHF
cdr3_nt: TGTGCCATCAGTGATCCCGCCGGATCACCCCTCCACTTT
d_call: -
v_call: TRBV10-3
clone_size: few
j_call: TRBJ1-6

cdr3_aa: CASSAPGLAGAMDEQFF
cdr3_nt: TGTGCCAGCAGCGCCCCGGGACTAGCGGGAGCTATGGATGAGCAGTTCTTC
d_call: TRBD2
v_call: TRBV9
clone_size: few
j_call: TRBJ2-1

cdr3_aa: CSVDREGYEQYF
cdr3_nt: TGCAGTGTAGACAGGGAGGGCTACGAGCAGTACTTC
d_call: -
v_call: TRBV20-1
clone_size: many
j_call: TRBJ2-7

cdr3_aa: CASSFYREADTQYF
cdr3_nt: TGTGCCAGCAGCTTTTACAGGGAGGCAGATACGCAGTATTTT
d_call: -
v_call: TRBV7-8
clone_size: few
j_call: TRBJ2-3

cdr3_aa: CASSFGRGMGDTQYF
cdr3_nt: TGTGCCAGCAGCTTCGGTAGGGGGATGGGAGATACGCAGTATTTT
d_call: -
v_call: TRBV5-5
clone_size: -
j_call: TRBJ2-3

cdr3_aa: CASSLKMETQYF
cdr3_nt: TGCGCCAGCAGCCTAAAAATGGAGACCCAGTACTTC
d_call: -
v_call: TRBV5-1
clone_size: -
j_call: TRBJ2-5

cdr3_aa: CASSFSRDYGYTF
cdr3_nt: TGTGCCAGCAGTTTTAGCAGGGATTATGGCTACACCTTC
d_call: -
v_call: TRBV12-3/TRBV12-4
clone_size: -
j_call: TRBJ1-2

cdr3_aa: CASTLRPSTDTQYF
cdr3_nt: TGTGCCAGCACCTTGAGACCATCCACAGATACGCAGTATTTT
d_call: -
v_call: TRBV7-2
clone_size: -
j_call: TRBJ2-3

cdr3_aa: CASSEERGRQQFF
cdr3_nt: TGTGCCAGCAGTGAGGAGCGGGGGCGCCAGCAGTTCTTC
d_call: TRBD2
v_call: TRBV6-1
clone_size: -
j_call: TRBJ2-1

cdr3_aa: CASSSPGGSHVYNEQFF
cdr3_nt: TGTGCCAGCAGCTCCCCCGGGGGTAGCCATGTCTACAATGAGCAGTTCTTC
d_call: -
v_call: TRBV7-8
clone_size: -
j_call: TRBJ2-1

cdr3_aa: CASAAGGYEQFF
cdr3_nt: TGTGCCAGCGCAGCAGGTGGCTATGAGCAGTTCTTC
d_call: -
v_call: TRBV19
clone_size: few
j_call: TRBJ2-1

cdr3_aa: CASSPHITGELFF
cdr3_nt: TGCGCCAGCAGCCCTCATATCACCGGGGAGCTGTTTTTT
d_call: -
v_call: TRBV5-1
clone_size: many
j_call: TRBJ2-2

cdr3_aa: CSAPRAGGRNEQFF
cdr3_nt: TGCAGTGCTCCCCGGGCGGGAGGTCGAAATGAGCAGTTCTTC
d_call: TRBD2
v_call: TRBV20-1
clone_size: -
j_call: TRBJ2-1

cdr3_aa: CASSLNENTGELFF
cdr3_nt: TGTGCCAGCAGCTTAAACGAAAACACCGGGGAGCTGTTTTTT
d_call: -
v_call: TRBV7-2
clone_size: -
j_call: TRBJ2-2

cdr3_aa: CSAPDLAGPKNIQYF
cdr3_nt: TGCAGTGCCCCTGACTTAGCGGGACCCAAAAACATTCAGTACTTC
d_call: TRBD2
v_call: TRBV20-1
clone_size: -
j_call: TRBJ2-4

cdr3_aa: CASSFSSTGNTIYF
cdr3_nt: TGCGCCAGCAGCTTTTCCAGTACAGGAAACACCATATATTTT
d_call: -
v_call: TRBV5-1
clone_size: few
j_call: TRBJ1-3

cdr3_aa: CASSFWIDQGADTEAFF
cdr3_nt: TGTGCCAGCAGCTTCTGGATCGACCAAGGTGCAGACACTGAAGCTTTCTTT
d_call: -
v_call: TRBV13
clone_size: -
j_call: TRBJ1-1

cdr3_aa: CASSSTDRVSYEQYF
cdr3_nt: TGTGCCAGCAGTTCCACGGACAGGGTCTCCTACGAGCAGTACTTC
d_call: TRBD1
v_call: TRBV12-3/TRBV12-4
clone_size: many
j_call: TRBJ2-7